A selection of T cell receptor beta chains follows, all from one sample in a study of cytomegalovirus exposure and HLA in healthy donors. Sequenced by immunoSEQ multiplex PCR; TCRdb stores in-frame clones only, minus some. The table shows more than 150,000 clones, with about 90% occurring only once. Sequences were obtained from PBMCs. Receptor source: a girl less than two years old in good health and CMV-seronegative. CDR3s include the opening cysteine and the closing phenylalanine or tryptophan. D genes are given only for firm matches. Clone size appears in some rows only: once, few, many, or a class for an expanded clone.

TRBV7-6,-,TRBD1,TRBJ1-1,CASSSTGMGTEAFF,TGTGCCAGCAGTTCGACAGGGATGGGCACTGAAGCTTTCTTT
TRBV6-5,-,-,TRBJ2-7,CASSYSVLGVYEQYF,TGTGCCAGCAGTTACTCTGTCCTAGGTGTCTACGAGCAGTACTTC
TRBV6-1,-,-,TRBJ1-1,CASSDGVDTEAFF,TGTGCCAGCAGTGACGGGGTCGATACTGAAGCTTTCTTT
TRBV25-1,-,TRBD1,TRBJ2-1,CASSEFDGTALYNEQFF,TGTGCCAGCAGTGAATTTGACGGGACAGCCCTCTACAATGAGCAGTTCTTC
TRBV2,-,TRBD1,TRBJ2-7,CASSDRGTGASYEQYF,TGTGCCAGCAGTGACCGCGGGACAGGGGCGTCCTACGAGCAGTACTTC
TRBV5-1,-,TRBD2,TRBJ2-1,CASSLLREGPNEQFF,TGCGCCAGCAGCTTGTTGCGGGAGGGCCCCAATGAGCAGTTCTTC
TRBV7-9,-,TRBD1,TRBJ1-1,CASSWTGGTEAFF,TGTGCCAGCAGCTGGACAGGGGGCACTGAAGCTTTCTTT
TRBV7-9,-,TRBD2,TRBJ2-1,CASSHEAGGGEQFF,TGTGCCAGCAGCCACGAAGCGGGAGGGGGTGAGCAGTTCTTC
TRBV15,once,-,TRBJ1-5,CATSRDTGRNQPQHF,TGTGCCACCAGCAGAGATACAGGTCGCAATCAGCCCCAGCATTTT
TRBV7-2,-,TRBD1,TRBJ2-5,CASSTENRGRETQYF,TGTGCCAGCAGCACAGAGAACAGGGGGCGAGAGACCCAGTACTTC
TRBV7-6,-,TRBD1,TRBJ2-7,CASSLPGQGVEQYF,TGTGCCAGCAGCTTACCGGGACAGGGCGTCGAGCAGTACTTC